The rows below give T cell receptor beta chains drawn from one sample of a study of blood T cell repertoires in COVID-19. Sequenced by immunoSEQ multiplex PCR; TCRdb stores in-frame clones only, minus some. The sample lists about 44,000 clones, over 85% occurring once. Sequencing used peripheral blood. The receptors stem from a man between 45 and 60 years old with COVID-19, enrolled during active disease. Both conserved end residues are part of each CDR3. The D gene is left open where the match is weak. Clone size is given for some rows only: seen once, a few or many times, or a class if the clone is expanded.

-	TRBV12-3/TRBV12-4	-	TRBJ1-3	TGTGCCAGCAGTTTATCTGCTGGAAACACCATATATTTT	CASSLSAGNTIYF
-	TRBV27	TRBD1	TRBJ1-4	TGTGCCAGCAGGTGGACAGGCCTTACTAATGAAAAACTGTTTTTT	CASRWTGLTNEKLFF
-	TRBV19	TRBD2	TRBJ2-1	TGTGCCAGTAGGACTAGCGGGCCCTCCTACAATGAGCAGTTCTTC	CASRTSGPSYNEQFF
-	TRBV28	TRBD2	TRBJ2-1	TGTGCCAGCAGGCTAGCGGGAGTAGGGGATGAGCAGTTCTTC	CASRLAGVGDEQFF
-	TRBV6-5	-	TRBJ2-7	TGTGCCAGCAGAGCCGCGAGGGGGTCCTACGAGCAGTACTTC	CASRAARGSYEQYF
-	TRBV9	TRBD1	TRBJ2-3	TGTGCCAGCAGCGAGGGACAGGGAACTAGCACAGATACGCAGTATTTT	CASSEGQGTSTDTQYF
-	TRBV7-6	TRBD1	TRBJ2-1	TGTGCCAGCAGCTGGAACAGGGGTTCCTACAATGAGCAGTTCTTC	CASSWNRGSYNEQFF
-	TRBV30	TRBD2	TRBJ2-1	TGTGCCTGGAGTCAGGGGACTAGCGGGAGTAGTAGTGAGCAGTTCTTC	CAWSQGTSGSSSEQFF
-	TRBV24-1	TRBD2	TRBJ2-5	TGTGCCACCAGTGACCCAATAGCGGGAGATACGCGGACCCAGTACTTC	CATSDPIAGDTRTQYF
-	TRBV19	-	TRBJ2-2	TGTGCCAGCAGGGAACCCAATATCGGGGAGCTGTTTTTT	CASREPNIGELFF
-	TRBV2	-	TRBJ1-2	TGTGCCAGCAGTGACCAAGGAGGCCTCGACTTGGCCACCTTC	CASSDQGGLDLATF
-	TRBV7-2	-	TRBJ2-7	TGTGCCAGCAGCTTAGGCGGCCTCTCCTACGAGCAGTACTTC	CASSLGGLSYEQYF
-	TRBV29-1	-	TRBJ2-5	TGCAGCGCCGACTTGGGTCAGTACCAAGAGACCCAGTACTTC	CSADLGQYQETQYF
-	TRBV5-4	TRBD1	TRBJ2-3	TGTGCCAGCAGCTCAAGACAGGGCGCAGATACGCAGTATTTT	CASSSRQGADTQYF
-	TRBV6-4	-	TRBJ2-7	TGTGCCAGGTTCACGCCAGGTTACGAGCAGTACTTC	CARFTPGYEQYF
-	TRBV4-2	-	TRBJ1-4	TGTGCCAGCAGCCCCACAGGGACGATACCTAATGAAAAACTGTTTTTT	CASSPTGTIPNEKLFF
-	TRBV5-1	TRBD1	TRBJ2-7	TGCGCCAGCAACCAAGCCGGGACAGGAAGCGAGCAGTACTTC	CASNQAGTGSEQYF
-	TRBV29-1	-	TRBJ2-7	TGCAGCGCTGGGACTTCCTACGAGCAGTACTTC	CSAGTSYEQYF
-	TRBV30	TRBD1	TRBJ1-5	TGTGCCTGGAGCTTGGGACAGGCAAATCAGCCCCAGCATTTT	CAWSLGQANQPQHF
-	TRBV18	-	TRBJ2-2	TGTGCCAGCTCACCACCACCGGACTCGACCGGGGAGCTGTTTTTT	CASSPPPDSTGELFF
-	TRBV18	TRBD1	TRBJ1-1	TGTGCCAGCTCTCCAACGACAGGGTTTAAGGACACTGAAGCTTTCTTT	CASSPTTGFKDTEAFF
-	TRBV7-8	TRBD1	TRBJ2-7	TGTGCCAGCAGCCCCGACAGGGCAAACTACGAGCAGTACTTC	CASSPDRANYEQYF
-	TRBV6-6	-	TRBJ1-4	TGTGCCAGCAGTTACGACCGGCGGGGTGAAAAACTGTTTTTT	CASSYDRRGEKLFF
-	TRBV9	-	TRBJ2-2	TGTGCCAGCAGCTCCGGGACACCCACCGGGGAGCTGTTTTTT	CASSSGTPTGELFF
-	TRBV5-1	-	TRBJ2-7	TGCGCCAGCAGCTTGTTAGTACCCTACGAGCAGTACTTC	CASSLLVPYEQYF
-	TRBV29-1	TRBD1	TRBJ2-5	TGCAGCGTTGAAGCTTGGACAGGGGGAGAGACCCAGTACTTC	CSVEAWTGGETQYF
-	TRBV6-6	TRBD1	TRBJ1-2	TGTGCCAGCAGCGCCGGACAGGGACCCGGCTACACCTTC	CASSAGQGPGYTF
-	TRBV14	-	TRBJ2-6	TGTGCCAGCAGCCAACCACGAGGCTCTGGTGGGGCCAACGTCCTGACTTTC	CASSQPRGSGGANVLTF
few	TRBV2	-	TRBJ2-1	TGTGCCAGCAGTGGTTCGGGATCCGTATACAATGAGCAGTTCTTC	CASSGSGSVYNEQFF
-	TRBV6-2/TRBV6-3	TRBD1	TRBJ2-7	TGTGCCAGCAGTCGGGGACAGGGGGCCTACGAGCAGTACTTC	CASSRGQGAYEQYF
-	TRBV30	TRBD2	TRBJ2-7	TGTGCCTGGAGCCGGGCCTGGGAGGGCGAGCAGTACTTC	CAWSRAWEGEQYF
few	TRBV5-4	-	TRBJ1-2	TGTGCCAGCAGGAGGGCTGGACGGAACTATGGCTACACCTTC	CASRRAGRNYGYTF
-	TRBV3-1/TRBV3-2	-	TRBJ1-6	TGTGCCAGCAGCCAAGGAGGGGAGGTTTCACCCCTCCACTTT	CASSQGGEVSPLHF
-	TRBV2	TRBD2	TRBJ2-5	TGTGCCGCTTCTTGGGGGGGGGAAGAGACCCAGTACTTC	CAASWGGEETQYF
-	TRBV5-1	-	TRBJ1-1	TGCGCCAGCAGCTTGGTACCGGGTAGCGACACTGAAGCTTTCTTT	CASSLVPGSDTEAFF
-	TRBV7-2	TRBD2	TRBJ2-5	TGTGCCAGCAGCTTAACTAGCGGGAGGGCCGTGGAGACCCAGTACTTC	CASSLTSGRAVETQYF
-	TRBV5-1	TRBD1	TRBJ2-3	TGCGCCAGCAACAAACCAGGGGGCGCAGATACGCAGTATTTT	CASNKPGGADTQYF
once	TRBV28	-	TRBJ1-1	TGTGCCAGCAGTCTACCGGACAGACTGAACACTGAAGCTTTCTTT	CASSLPDRLNTEAFF
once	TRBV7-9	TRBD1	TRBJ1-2	TGTGCCAGCAGCTTACGAGGGACAGAAACTTCTAACTATGGCTACACCTTC	CASSLRGTETSNYGYTF
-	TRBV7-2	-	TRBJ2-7	TGTGCCAGCAGCTTATACGGGAACTACGAGCAGTACTTC	CASSLYGNYEQYF
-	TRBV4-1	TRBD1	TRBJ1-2	TGCGCCAGCAGCCAAGAGGGGCAGGGGGGTTATGGCTACACCTTC	CASSQEGQGGYGYTF
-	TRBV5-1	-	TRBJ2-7	TGCGCCAGCAGCGAGGGGGGGGACGAGCAGTACTTC	CASSEGGDEQYF
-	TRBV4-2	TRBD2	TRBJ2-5	TGTGCCAGCAGCCGCCCGGGACTAGCGGGAGATGAGACCCAGTACTTC	CASSRPGLAGDETQYF
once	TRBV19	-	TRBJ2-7	TGTGCCAGTAGTATAGGGGGGCTAGCCTACGAGCAGTACTTC	CASSIGGLAYEQYF
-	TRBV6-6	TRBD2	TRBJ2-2	TGTGCCAGCAGTCTCCGGAGGCCTAGCGGGACAAGTCACACCGGGGAGCTGTTTTTT	CASSLRRPSGTSHTGELFF
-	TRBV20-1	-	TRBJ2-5	TGCAGTGCTATCCAGGAGACCCAGTACTTC	CSAIQETQYF
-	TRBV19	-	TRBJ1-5	TGTGCCAGTAATACGACTTCGGAACCCCCAATGCCCCAGCATTTT	CASNTTSEPPMPQHF